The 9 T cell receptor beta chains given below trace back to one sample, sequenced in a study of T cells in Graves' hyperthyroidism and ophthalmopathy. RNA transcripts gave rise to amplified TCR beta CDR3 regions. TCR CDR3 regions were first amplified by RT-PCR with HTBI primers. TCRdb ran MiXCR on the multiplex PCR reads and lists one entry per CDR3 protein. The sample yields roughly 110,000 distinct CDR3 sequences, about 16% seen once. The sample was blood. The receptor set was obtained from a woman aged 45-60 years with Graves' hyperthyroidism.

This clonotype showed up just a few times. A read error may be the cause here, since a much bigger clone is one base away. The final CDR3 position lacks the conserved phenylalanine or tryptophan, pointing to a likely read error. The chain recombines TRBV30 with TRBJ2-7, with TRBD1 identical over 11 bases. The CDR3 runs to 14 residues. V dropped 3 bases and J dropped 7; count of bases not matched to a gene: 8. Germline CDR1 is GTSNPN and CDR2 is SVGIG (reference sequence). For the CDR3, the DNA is TGTGCCTGGAGCACCGGGACAGGGGGTATGGAGCAGTACCTC. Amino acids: CAWSTGTGGMEQYL.

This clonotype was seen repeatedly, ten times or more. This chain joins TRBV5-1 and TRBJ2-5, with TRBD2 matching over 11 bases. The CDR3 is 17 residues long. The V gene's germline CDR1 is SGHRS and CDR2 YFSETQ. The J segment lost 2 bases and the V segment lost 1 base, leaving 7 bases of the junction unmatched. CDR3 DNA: TGCGCCAGCAGCTTGTTGGGACTAGCGGTCAGGCAAGAGACCCAGTACTTC. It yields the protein CASSLLGLAVRQETQYF. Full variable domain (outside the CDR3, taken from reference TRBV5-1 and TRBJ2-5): KAGVTQTPRYLIKTRGQQVTLSCSPISGHRSVSWYQQTPGQGLQFLFEYFSETQRNKGNFPGRFSGRQFSNSRSEMNVSTLELGDSALYLCASSLLGLAVRQETQYFGPGTRLLVL.

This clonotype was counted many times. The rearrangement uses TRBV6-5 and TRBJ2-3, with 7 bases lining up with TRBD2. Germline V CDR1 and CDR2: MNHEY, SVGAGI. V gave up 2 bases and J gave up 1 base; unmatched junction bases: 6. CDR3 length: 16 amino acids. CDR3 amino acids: CASSYAGAGGTDTQYF. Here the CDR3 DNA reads TGTGCCAGCAGTTACGCCGGGGCGGGGGGCACAGATACGCAGTATTTT.

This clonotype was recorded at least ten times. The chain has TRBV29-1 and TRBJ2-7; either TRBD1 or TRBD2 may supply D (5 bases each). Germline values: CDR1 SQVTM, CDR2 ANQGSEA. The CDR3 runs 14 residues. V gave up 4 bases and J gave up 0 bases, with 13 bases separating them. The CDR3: CSVGVGTDSYEQYF. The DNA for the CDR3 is TGCAGCGTTGGGGTCGGGACGGACTCCTACGAGCAGTACTTC.

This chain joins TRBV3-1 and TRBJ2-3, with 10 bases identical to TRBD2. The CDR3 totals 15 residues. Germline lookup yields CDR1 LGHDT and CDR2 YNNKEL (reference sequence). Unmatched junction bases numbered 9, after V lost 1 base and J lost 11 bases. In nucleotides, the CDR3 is TGTGCCAGCAGCCAAGGGGGGCTAGCGGGAGCTATGCAGTATTTT. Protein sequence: CASSQGGLAGAMQYF.

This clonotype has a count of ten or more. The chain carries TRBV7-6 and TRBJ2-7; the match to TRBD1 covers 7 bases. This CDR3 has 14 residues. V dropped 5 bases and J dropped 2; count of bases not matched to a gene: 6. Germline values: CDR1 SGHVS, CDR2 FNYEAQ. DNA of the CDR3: TGTGCCAGCAGCCCCGGGACAGAGCCCTACGAGCAGTACTTC. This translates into CASSPGTEPYEQYF.

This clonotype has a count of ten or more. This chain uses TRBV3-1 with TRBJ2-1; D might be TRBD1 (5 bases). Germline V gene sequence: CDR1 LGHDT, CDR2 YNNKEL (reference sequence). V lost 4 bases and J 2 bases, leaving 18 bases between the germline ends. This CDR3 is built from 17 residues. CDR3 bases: TGTGCCAGCAGCCGAGGTGCCACAGGTCTGACCTACAATGAGCAGTTCTTC. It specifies CASSRGATGLTYNEQFF.

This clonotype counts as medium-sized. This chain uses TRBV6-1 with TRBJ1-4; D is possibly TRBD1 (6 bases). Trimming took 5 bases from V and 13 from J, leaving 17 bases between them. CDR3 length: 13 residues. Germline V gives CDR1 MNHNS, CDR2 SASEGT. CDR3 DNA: TGTGCCAGCAGTTTCCGGGGGGCGACGCGACTGTTTTTT. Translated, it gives CASSFRGATRLFF.

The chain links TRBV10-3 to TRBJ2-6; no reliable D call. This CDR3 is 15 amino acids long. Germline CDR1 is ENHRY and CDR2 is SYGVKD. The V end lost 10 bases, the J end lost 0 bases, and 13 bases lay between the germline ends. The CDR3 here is CATEPGRSGANVLTF. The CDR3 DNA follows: TGTGCCACCGAGCCAGGACGCTCTGGGGCCAACGTCCTGACTTTC.